This T cell receptor (beta chain) was identified in a study of cytomegalovirus exposure and HLA in healthy donors. Overall study: From HLA-typed donors, an early data release held roughly 80 million unique TCRs. Findings of the study overall: Reports indicate that TCR beta sequences accurately predicted the HLA-A and HLA-B alleles of most subjects.

To note about this clone: Its specificity is unknown.

PCR employed 60 Vbeta and 13 Jbeta primers. Some clones are missing from TCRdb's copy, which holds only in-frame ones; the method was immunoSEQ multiplex PCR. Of approximately 100,000 clones listed, roughly 76% were seen once; the top ten hold 7% to 10%. This TCR was sampled from a human donor in good health. The sequencing sample was made of PBMCs.

CDR3 residues: CASSRMGQGGSGYGYTF. The DNA for the CDR3 is TGCGCCAGCAGCCGGATGGGACAGGGGGGATCGGGCTATGGCTACACCTTC. The chain carries TRBV5-1 and TRBJ1-2; the match to TRBD1 covers 11 bases. V gave up 4 bases and J gave up 4 bases; unmatched junction bases: 12. This CDR3 has 17 amino acids. Looked up from germline, CDR1 is SGHRS and CDR2 is YFSETQ.